The rows below give T cell receptor beta chains drawn from one sample of a study of blood T cell repertoires in COVID-19. Produced via immunoSEQ multiplex PCR; TCRdb's table is partial and in-frame only. The sample carries 310,000 or so clones, around 90% recorded once. The material sequenced was peripheral blood. Receptors originate from a man aged 50-60 years with active or convalescent COVID-19. Both conserved end residues are part of each CDR3. Each record gives: D gene, V gene, J gene, clone size, CDR3 DNA, CDR3 protein. A D gene is named only where the DNA matches it firmly. Some rows mark clone size as missing; the rest say once, few, many or name a class of expanded clone.

d_call: TRBD2; v_call: TRBV10-3; j_call: TRBJ2-3; clone_size: -; cdr3_nt: TGTGCCATCAGTGCGGGGACTAGCGGGAGCGTAGAAACAGATACGCAGTATTTT; cdr3_aa: CAISAGTSGSVETDTQYF
d_call: -; v_call: TRBV19; j_call: TRBJ1-3; clone_size: -; cdr3_nt: TGTGCCAGTAGTATTGGAGGGACGACCGGAAACACCATATATTTT; cdr3_aa: CASSIGGTTGNTIYF
d_call: -; v_call: TRBV5-1; j_call: TRBJ2-7; clone_size: -; cdr3_nt: TGCGCCAGCAGCGTAACCTACGAGCAGTACTTC; cdr3_aa: CASSVTYEQYF
d_call: -; v_call: TRBV7-2; j_call: TRBJ2-7; clone_size: few; cdr3_nt: TGTGCCAGCAGCTTAATGGAGGGGAGGGAGCAGTACTTC; cdr3_aa: CASSLMEGREQYF
d_call: -; v_call: TRBV7-2; j_call: TRBJ1-6; clone_size: once; cdr3_nt: TGTGCCAGCAGCCCCCCCTACAGGGAAAGAGGCTCCTATAATTCACCCCTCCACTTT; cdr3_aa: CASSPPYRERGSYNSPLHF
d_call: TRBD2; v_call: TRBV7-2; j_call: TRBJ2-1; clone_size: once; cdr3_nt: TGTGCCAGCAGCCCCAGCGGGGGGGCCTATGGTGAGCAGTTCTTC; cdr3_aa: CASSPSGGAYGEQFF
d_call: -; v_call: TRBV21-1; j_call: TRBJ1-2; clone_size: -; cdr3_nt: TGTGCCAGCAGCAAAAGAAAGTACAGCAGCTTCTATGGCTACACCTTC; cdr3_aa: CASSKRKYSSFYGYTF
d_call: -; v_call: TRBV7-9; j_call: TRBJ2-1; clone_size: -; cdr3_nt: TGTGCCAGCAGCTTAGCGCGGGCGGGGCGCTACAATGAGCAGTTCTTC; cdr3_aa: CASSLARAGRYNEQFF
d_call: TRBD1; v_call: TRBV6-5; j_call: TRBJ1-1; clone_size: once; cdr3_nt: TGTGCCAGCAGCCACGGGACAGTGAAAGCTTTCTTT; cdr3_aa: CASSHGTVKAFF
d_call: -; v_call: TRBV9; j_call: TRBJ2-5; clone_size: -; cdr3_nt: TGTGCCAGCAGCCTCGGGGTCCAAGAGACCCAGTACTTC; cdr3_aa: CASSLGVQETQYF
d_call: -; v_call: TRBV6-1; j_call: TRBJ2-1; clone_size: -; cdr3_nt: TGTGCCAGCAGTGAGTCTCCAGGGGGGAATGAGCAGTTCTTC; cdr3_aa: CASSESPGGNEQFF
d_call: -; v_call: TRBV29-1; j_call: TRBJ2-1; clone_size: -; cdr3_nt: TGCAGCGTAGAATTGATGGACAGTGCCTACAATGAGCAGTTCTTC; cdr3_aa: CSVELMDSAYNEQFF
d_call: -; v_call: TRBV6-5; j_call: TRBJ2-6; clone_size: -; cdr3_nt: TGTGCCAGCAGTTACGGGCAGATCTCTGGGGCCAACGTCCTGACTTTC; cdr3_aa: CASSYGQISGANVLTF
d_call: TRBD2; v_call: TRBV28; j_call: TRBJ2-5; clone_size: -; cdr3_nt: TGTGCCAGCAGCCGGGGACTAGCGGGAGTTTTTGAACCAGAGACCCAGTACTTC; cdr3_aa: CASSRGLAGVFEPETQYF
d_call: TRBD2; v_call: TRBV5-1; j_call: TRBJ2-1; clone_size: -; cdr3_nt: TGCGCCAGCAGCTTGTTTCGGACGGGACTAGCGGCCTACAATGAGCAGTTCTTC; cdr3_aa: CASSLFRTGLAAYNEQFF
d_call: TRBD2; v_call: TRBV3-1/TRBV3-2; j_call: TRBJ2-5; clone_size: -; cdr3_nt: TGTGCCAGCAGCAAAGGGACTAGCGGGAGTGAGACCCAGTACTTC; cdr3_aa: CASSKGTSGSETQYF
d_call: -; v_call: TRBV6-6; j_call: TRBJ1-3; clone_size: -; cdr3_nt: TGTGCCAGCGTACAGACCCCCTCTGGAAACACCATATATTTT; cdr3_aa: CASVQTPSGNTIYF
d_call: TRBD2; v_call: TRBV9; j_call: TRBJ2-3; clone_size: once; cdr3_nt: TGTGCCAGCAGCGCTAGCGGGGAGCCAGATACGCAGTATTTT; cdr3_aa: CASSASGEPDTQYF
d_call: TRBD1; v_call: TRBV29-1; j_call: TRBJ1-2; clone_size: -; cdr3_nt: TGCAGCGTTGTGGGGGGGACAGGGAAAGCTAACTATGGCTACACCTTC; cdr3_aa: CSVVGGTGKANYGYTF
d_call: -; v_call: TRBV19; j_call: TRBJ1-4; clone_size: -; cdr3_nt: TGTGCCAGTAGTCCCGGGGCGGGACTTAATGAAAAACTGTTTTTT; cdr3_aa: CASSPGAGLNEKLFF
d_call: -; v_call: TRBV24-1; j_call: TRBJ2-3; clone_size: -; cdr3_nt: TGTGCCACCAGTGATACGAAGCGGGCCACAGATACGCAGTATTTT; cdr3_aa: CATSDTKRATDTQYF
d_call: -; v_call: TRBV7-9; j_call: TRBJ2-7; clone_size: -; cdr3_nt: TGTGCCAGCAGCTTGGGGGGTAGCGGAAGCTCCTACGAGCAGTACTTC; cdr3_aa: CASSLGGSGSSYEQYF
d_call: -; v_call: TRBV11-2; j_call: TRBJ2-7; clone_size: -; cdr3_nt: TGTGCCAGCAGTAAATTACAGGGAATAAGAGGCGAGCAGTACTTC; cdr3_aa: CASSKLQGIRGEQYF
d_call: -; v_call: TRBV7-9; j_call: TRBJ1-4; clone_size: -; cdr3_nt: TGTGCCAGCAGCCGGGAGGCTAATAATGAAAAACTGTTTTTT; cdr3_aa: CASSREANNEKLFF
d_call: TRBD1; v_call: TRBV27; j_call: TRBJ2-7; clone_size: -; cdr3_nt: TGTGCCAGCAGTTCGACAGGGGGTCCCTACGAGCAGTACTTC; cdr3_aa: CASSSTGGPYEQYF
d_call: -; v_call: TRBV19; j_call: TRBJ1-1; clone_size: few; cdr3_nt: TGTGCCAGTACCGACGGACAGATGAACACTGAAGCTTTCTTT; cdr3_aa: CASTDGQMNTEAFF
d_call: -; v_call: TRBV19; j_call: TRBJ1-2; clone_size: -; cdr3_nt: TGTGCCAGTAGTATAGCTCGGGTCGGCTACACCTTC; cdr3_aa: CASSIARVGYTF
d_call: -; v_call: TRBV5-1; j_call: TRBJ1-1; clone_size: -; cdr3_nt: TGCGCCAGCAGCCTGGGGCAAAGACAGCTGAACACTGAAGCTTTCTTT; cdr3_aa: CASSLGQRQLNTEAFF
d_call: TRBD1; v_call: TRBV7-9; j_call: TRBJ2-2; clone_size: -; cdr3_nt: TGTGCCAGCAGCTCCCGGGACAGGGACACCGGGGAGCTGTTTTTT; cdr3_aa: CASSSRDRDTGELFF